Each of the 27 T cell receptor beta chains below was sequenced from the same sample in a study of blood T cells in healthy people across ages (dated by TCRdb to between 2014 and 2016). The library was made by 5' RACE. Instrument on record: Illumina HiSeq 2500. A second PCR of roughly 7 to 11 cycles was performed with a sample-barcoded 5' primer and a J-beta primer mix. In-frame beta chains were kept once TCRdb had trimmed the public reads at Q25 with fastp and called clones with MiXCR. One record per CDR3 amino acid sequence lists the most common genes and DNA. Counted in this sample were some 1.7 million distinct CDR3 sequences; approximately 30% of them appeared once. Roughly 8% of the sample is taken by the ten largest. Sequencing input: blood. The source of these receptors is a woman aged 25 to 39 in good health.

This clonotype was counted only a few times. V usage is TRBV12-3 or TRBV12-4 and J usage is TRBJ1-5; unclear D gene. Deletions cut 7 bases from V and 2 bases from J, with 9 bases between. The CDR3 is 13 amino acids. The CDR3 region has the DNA TGTGCCAGCAAGATCGAGGGCAATCAGCCCCAGCATTTT. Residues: CASKIEGNQPQHF.

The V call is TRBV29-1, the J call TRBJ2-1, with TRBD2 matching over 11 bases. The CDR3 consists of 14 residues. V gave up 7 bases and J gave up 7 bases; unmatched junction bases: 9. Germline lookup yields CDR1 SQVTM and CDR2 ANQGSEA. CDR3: CSEVSGGAGNEQFF. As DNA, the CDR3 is TGCAGCGAAGTTAGCGGGGGGGCCGGGAATGAGCAGTTCTTC.

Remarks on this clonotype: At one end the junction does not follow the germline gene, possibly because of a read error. CDR3 sequence (DNA): TGTGCCAGCAGCTTATCCGGATACTCAGCACAGGGGGCATTTGGCCACACCTTC. Translating it yields CASSLSGYSAQGAFGHTF. The J gene is TRBJ1-2, the V gene TRBV7-3; 9 bases map to TRBD1. The CDR3 totals 18 residues. CDR1 and CDR2 from the germline V gene are SGHTA and FQGTGA.

The DNA of the CDR3 is TGCGCCAGCAGCTTGGACAGGGCAATGGACACTGAAGCTTTCTTT. Its translation is CASSLDRAMDTEAFF. The chain has TRBV5-1 and TRBJ1-1; D is perhaps TRBD1 (6 bases). Germline CDR1 and CDR2: SGHRS and YFSETQ. CDR3 length equals 15 residues. V shed 0 bases and J shed 3 bases, with 12 bases lying between them.

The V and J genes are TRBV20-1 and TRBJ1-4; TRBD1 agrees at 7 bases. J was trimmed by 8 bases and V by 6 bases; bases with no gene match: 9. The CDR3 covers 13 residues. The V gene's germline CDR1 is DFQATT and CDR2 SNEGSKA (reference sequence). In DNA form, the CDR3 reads TGCAGTGCATCCGGGACAGAGGGGGAAAAACTGTTTTTT. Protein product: CSASGTEGEKLFF.

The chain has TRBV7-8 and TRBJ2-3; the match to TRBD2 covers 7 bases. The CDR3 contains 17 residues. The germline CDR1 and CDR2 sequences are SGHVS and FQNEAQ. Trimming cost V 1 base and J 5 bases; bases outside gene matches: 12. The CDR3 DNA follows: TGTGCCAGCAGCTTAGTTGGAAGGGTAGCGGGTGGAGATACGCAGTATTTT. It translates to CASSLVGRVAGGDTQYF.

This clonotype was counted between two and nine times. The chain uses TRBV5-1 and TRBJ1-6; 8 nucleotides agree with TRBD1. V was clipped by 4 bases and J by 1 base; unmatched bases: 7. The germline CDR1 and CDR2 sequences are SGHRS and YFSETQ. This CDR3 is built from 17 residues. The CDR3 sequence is CASSPGQGKSYNSPLHF. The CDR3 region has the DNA TGCGCCAGCAGCCCCGGACAGGGCAAGTCCTATAATTCACCCCTCCACTTT.

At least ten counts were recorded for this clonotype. The CDR3 nucleotides are TGCGCCAGCAGCCCCGACACTGGGCTCTATGGCTACACCTTC. It encodes CASSPDTGLYGYTF. The V call is TRBV5-1, the J call TRBJ1-2; D is undetermined. The CDR3 is 14 residues long. The V gene lost 4 bases and the J gene lost 4 bases, with 14 bases spanning the gap. Germline V gene data show CDR1 as SGHRS and CDR2 as YFSETQ.

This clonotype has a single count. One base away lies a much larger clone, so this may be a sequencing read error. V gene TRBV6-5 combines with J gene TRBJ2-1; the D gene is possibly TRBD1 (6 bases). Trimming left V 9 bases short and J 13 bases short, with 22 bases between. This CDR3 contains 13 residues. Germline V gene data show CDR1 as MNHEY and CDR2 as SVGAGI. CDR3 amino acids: CASRQVGQETQFF. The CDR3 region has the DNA TGTGCCAGTAGACAGGTGGGGCAGGAGACCCAGTTCTTC.

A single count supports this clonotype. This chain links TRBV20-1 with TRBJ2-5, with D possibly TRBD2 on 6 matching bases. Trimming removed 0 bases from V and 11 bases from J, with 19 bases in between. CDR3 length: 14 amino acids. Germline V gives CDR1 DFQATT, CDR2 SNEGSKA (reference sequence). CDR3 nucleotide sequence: TGCAGTGCTAGAGATAAAGCGGGCTTAGGAGAGCAGTACTTC. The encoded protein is CSARDKAGLGEQYF.

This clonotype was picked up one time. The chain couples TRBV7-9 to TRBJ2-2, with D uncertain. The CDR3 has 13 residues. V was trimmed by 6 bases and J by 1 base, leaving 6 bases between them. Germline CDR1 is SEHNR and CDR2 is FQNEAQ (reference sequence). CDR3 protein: CASSYMNTGELFF. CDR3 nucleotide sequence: TGTGCCAGCAGTTATATGAACACCGGGGAGCTGTTTTTT.

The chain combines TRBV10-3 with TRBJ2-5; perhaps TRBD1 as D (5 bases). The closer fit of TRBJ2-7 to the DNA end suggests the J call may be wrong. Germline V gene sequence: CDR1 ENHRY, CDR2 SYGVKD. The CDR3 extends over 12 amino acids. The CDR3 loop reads CANPGSPYEQYF. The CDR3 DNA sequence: TGTGCCAACCCAGGGTCCCCGTACGAGCAGTACTTC.

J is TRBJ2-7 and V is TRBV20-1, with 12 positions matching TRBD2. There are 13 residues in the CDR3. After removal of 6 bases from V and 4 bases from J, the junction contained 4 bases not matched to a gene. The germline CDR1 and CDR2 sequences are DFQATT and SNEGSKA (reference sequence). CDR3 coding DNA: TGCAGTGCCCAGACTAGCGGGAGATACGAGCAGTACTTC. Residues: CSAQTSGRYEQYF.

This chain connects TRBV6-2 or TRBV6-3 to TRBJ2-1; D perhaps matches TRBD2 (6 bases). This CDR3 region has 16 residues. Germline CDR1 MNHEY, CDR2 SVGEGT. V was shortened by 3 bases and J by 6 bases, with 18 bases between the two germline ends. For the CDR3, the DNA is TGTGCCAGCAGTTATCCGCCCCCAGCGGGTGCCAATGAGCAGTTCTTC. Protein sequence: CASSYPPPAGANEQFF.

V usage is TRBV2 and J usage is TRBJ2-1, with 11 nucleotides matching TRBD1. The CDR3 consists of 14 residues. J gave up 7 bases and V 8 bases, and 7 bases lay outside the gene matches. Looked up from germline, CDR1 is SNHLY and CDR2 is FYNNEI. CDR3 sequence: CASGKDRGQNEQFF. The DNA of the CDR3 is TGTGCCAGCGGGAAGGACAGGGGGCAGAATGAGCAGTTCTTC.

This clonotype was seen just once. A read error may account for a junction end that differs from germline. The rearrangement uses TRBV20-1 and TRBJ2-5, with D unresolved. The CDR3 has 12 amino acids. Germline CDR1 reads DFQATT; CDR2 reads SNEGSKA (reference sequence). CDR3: CRARTPEETQYF. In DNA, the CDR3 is TGCAGGGCTAGGACGCCTGAAGAGACCCAGTACTTC.

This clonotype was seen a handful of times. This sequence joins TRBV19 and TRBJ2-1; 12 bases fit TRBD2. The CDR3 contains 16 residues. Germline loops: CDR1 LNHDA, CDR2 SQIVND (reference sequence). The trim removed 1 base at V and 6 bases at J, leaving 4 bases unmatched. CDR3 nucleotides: TGTGCCAGTAGTATAGCCCTAGCGGGGGGGAGCAATGAGCAGTTCTTC. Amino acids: CASSIALAGGSNEQFF.

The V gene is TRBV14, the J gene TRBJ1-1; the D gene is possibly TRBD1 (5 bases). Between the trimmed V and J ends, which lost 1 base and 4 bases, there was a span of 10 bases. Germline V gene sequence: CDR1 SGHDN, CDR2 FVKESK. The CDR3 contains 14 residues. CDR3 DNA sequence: TGTGCCAGCAGCCAAGTGGGGGGTTGCACTGAAGCTTTCTTT. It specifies CASSQVGGCTEAFF.

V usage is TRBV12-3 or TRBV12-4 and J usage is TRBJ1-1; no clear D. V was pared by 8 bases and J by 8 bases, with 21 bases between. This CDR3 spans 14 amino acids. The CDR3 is CASQIYARSNEAFF. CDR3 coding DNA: TGTGCCAGCCAAATTTATGCCCGGTCTAACGAAGCTTTCTTT.

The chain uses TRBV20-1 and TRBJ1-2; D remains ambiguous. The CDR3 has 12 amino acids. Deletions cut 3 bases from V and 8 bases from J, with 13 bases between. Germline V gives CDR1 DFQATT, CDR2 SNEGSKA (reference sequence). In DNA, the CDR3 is TGCAGTGCTAGGGGTCAGCCTCGGGGCTACACCTTC. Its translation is CSARGQPRGYTF.

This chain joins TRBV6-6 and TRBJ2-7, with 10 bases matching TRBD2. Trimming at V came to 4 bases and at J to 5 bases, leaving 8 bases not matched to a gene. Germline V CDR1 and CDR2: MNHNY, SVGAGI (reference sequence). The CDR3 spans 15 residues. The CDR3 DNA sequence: TGTGCCAGCAGTTCTAGCGGGAGAAGGAGAAACGAGCAGTACTTC. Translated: CASSSSGRRRNEQYF.

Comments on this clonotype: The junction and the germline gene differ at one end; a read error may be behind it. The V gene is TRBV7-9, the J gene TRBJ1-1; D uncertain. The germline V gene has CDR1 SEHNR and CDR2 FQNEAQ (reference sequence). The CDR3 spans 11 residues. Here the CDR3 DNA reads TGTGCCAACAGCTTTAACACTGAAGCTTTCTTT. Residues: CANSFNTEAFF.

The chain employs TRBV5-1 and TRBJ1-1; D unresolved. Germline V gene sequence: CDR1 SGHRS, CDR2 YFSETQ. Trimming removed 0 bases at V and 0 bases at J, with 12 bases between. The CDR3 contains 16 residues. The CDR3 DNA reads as TGCGCCAGCAGCTTGGTTAGCCGTCTTCTGAACACTGAAGCTTTCTTT. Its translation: CASSLVSRLLNTEAFF.

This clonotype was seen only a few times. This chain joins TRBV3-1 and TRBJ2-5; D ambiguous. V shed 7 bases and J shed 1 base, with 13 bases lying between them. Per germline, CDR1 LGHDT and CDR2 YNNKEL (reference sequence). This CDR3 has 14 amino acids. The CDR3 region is CASIDPSGQETQYF. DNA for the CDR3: TGTGCCAGCATCGACCCTAGTGGCCAAGAGACCCAGTACTTC.

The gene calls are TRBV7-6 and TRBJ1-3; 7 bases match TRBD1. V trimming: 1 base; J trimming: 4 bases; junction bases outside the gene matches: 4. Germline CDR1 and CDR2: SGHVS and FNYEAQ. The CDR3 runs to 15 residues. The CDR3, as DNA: TGTGCCAGCAGCTTAGACAGGGGATCCGGAAACACCATATATTTT. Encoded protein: CASSLDRGSGNTIYF.

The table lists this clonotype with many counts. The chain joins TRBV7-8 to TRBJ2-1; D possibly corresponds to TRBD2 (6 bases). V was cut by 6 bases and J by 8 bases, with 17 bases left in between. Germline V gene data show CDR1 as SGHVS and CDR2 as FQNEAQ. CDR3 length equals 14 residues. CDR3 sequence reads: CASRGETRTHEQFF. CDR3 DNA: TGTGCCAGCAGGGGAGAGACTAGGACTCATGAGCAGTTCTTC. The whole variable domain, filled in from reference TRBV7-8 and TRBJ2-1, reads GAGVSQSPRYKVAKRGQDVALRCDPISGHVSLFWYQQALGQGPEFLTYFQNEAQLDKSGLPSDRFFAERPEGSVSTLKIQRTQQEDSAVYLCASRGETRTHEQFFGPGTRLTVL.

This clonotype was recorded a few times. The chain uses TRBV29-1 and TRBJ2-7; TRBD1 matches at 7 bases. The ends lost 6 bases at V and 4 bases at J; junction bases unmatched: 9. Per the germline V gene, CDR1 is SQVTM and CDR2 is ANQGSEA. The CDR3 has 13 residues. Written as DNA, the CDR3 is TGCAGCGTGGTGATGAACAGGGGATACGAGCAGTACTTC. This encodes CSVVMNRGYEQYF.